This T cell receptor beta chain was found in a study of control samples from healthy donors and cancer patients. With V trimmed by 3 bases and J by 14 bases, 17 bases remained unmatched. The CDR3 consists of 16 residues. Germline V gene sequence: CDR1 SGHTA, CDR2 FQGNSA. The protocol was immunoSEQ multiplex PCR, while the TCRdb copy is restricted to in-frame clones and leaves out a portion. The sample lists 110,000 to 150,000 clones, around nine tenths occurring once. This TCR derives from a man between 25 and 39 years old in good health. Material: blood. The chain has TRBV7-2 and TRBJ2-1; TRBD1 matches at 9 bases. The CDR3 loop reads CASSLGQGSQRGIEFF. The CDR3 DNA sequence: TGTGCCAGCAGCTTGGGACAGGGCAGCCAGCGAGGTATCGAGTTCTTC.